These T cell receptor beta chains were read from a single sample in a study of molecular identifiers for immune sequencing clone quantification. TCRdb re-derived calls from the PCR reads in MiXCR, one entry per CDR3 protein. This table holds approximately 90,000 distinct CDR3 sequences, roughly a quarter found once. The sequencing input was naive CD8+ T cells from blood, with Jurkat cell RNA spiked in. Source of these receptors: a human donor in good health. Some libraries in this study had Jurkat cell RNA spiked in. Both conserved end residues are part of each CDR3. D genes are given only for firm matches. Only some rows state a clone size, as once, few, many or a class for expanded clones.

v_gene: TRBV2
abundance: few
d_gene: NA
j_gene: TRBJ2-7
len: 14
CDR3aa: CASTEGTYTLEQYF
CDR3nt: TGTGCCAGCACCGAGGGGACATATACCTTGGAGCAGTACTTC

v_gene: TRBV24-1
abundance: few
d_gene: NA
j_gene: TRBJ2-1
len: 13
CDR3aa: CATSDLAGDEQFF
CDR3nt: TGTGCCACCAGTGATTTGGCAGGGGATGAGCAGTTCTTC

v_gene: TRBV30
abundance: many
d_gene: NA
j_gene: TRBJ2-3
len: 17
CDR3aa: CAWSVEPIEVSTDTQYF
CDR3nt: TGTGCCTGGAGTGTGGAGCCCATCGAAGTTTCCACAGATACGCAGTATTTT

v_gene: TRBV30
abundance: many
d_gene: TRBD2
j_gene: TRBJ2-3
len: 15
CDR3aa: CAWSVLAGATDTQYF
CDR3nt: TGTGCCTGGAGTGTACTCGCGGGAGCGACAGATACGCAGTATTTT

v_gene: TRBV19
abundance: NA
d_gene: TRBD2
j_gene: TRBJ2-3
len: 17
CDR3aa: CASSIARLAIGTDTQYF
CDR3nt: TGTGCCAGTAGTATAGCGCGACTAGCGATTGGTACAGATACGCAGTATTTT

v_gene: TRBV4-3
abundance: many
d_gene: NA
j_gene: TRBJ1-1
len: 15
CDR3aa: CASSQDIRPNTEAFF
CDR3nt: TGCGCCAGCAGCCAGGACATTCGTCCGAACACTGAAGCTTTCTTT

v_gene: TRBV20-1
abundance: many
d_gene: NA
j_gene: TRBJ2-1
len: 13
CDR3aa: CSAHWNFYNEQFF
CDR3nt: TGCAGTGCTCACTGGAACTTCTACAATGAGCAGTTCTTC

v_gene: TRBV5-1
abundance: many
d_gene: TRBD2
j_gene: TRBJ2-5
len: 15
CDR3aa: CASSGVTSGQETQYF
CDR3nt: TGCGCCAGCAGCGGGGTGACTAGCGGCCAAGAGACCCAGTACTTC

v_gene: TRBV28
abundance: NA
d_gene: TRBD2
j_gene: TRBJ2-1
len: 14
CDR3aa: CASRATSGSNEQLF
CDR3nt: TGTGCCAGCAGAGCGACTAGCGGGAGTAATGAGCAGCTCTTC

v_gene: TRBV18
abundance: NA
d_gene: NA
j_gene: TRBJ2-3
len: 14
CDR3aa: CASSPPSSTDTRYF
CDR3nt: TGTGCCAGCTCACCACCATCTAGCACAGATACGCGGTACTTT

v_gene: TRBV14
abundance: many
d_gene: TRBD2
j_gene: TRBJ2-7
len: 15
CDR3aa: CASSHPTSGLSKEYF
CDR3nt: TGTGCCAGCAGCCACCCAACTAGCGGGCTAAGCAAGGAGTACTTC

v_gene: TRBV13
abundance: NA
d_gene: TRBD2
j_gene: TRBJ2-7
len: 20
CDR3aa: CASSPGQLSLAGLRSYEQYF
CDR3nt: TGTGCCAGCAGCCCGGGCCAGCTAAGCCTAGCGGGACTCCGCTCCTACGAGCAGTACTTC

v_gene: TRBV12-3/TRBV12-4
abundance: NA
d_gene: NA
j_gene: TRBJ1-1
len: 11
CDR3aa: CASSLGDTGFF
CDR3nt: TGTGCCAGCAGTTTAGGGGACACTGGTTTCTTT

v_gene: TRBV10-3
abundance: many
d_gene: TRBD2
j_gene: TRBJ2-4
len: 17
CDR3aa: CAISADYLGLAARVQYF
CDR3nt: TGTGCCATCAGCGCAGATTATTTAGGACTAGCGGCTAGGGTTCAGTACTTC

v_gene: TRBV27
abundance: few
d_gene: TRBD2
j_gene: TRBJ2-3
len: 15
CDR3aa: CASSPRLASTDTQYF
CDR3nt: TGTGCCAGCAGTCCCCGACTAGCCTCCACAGATACGCAGTATTTT

v_gene: TRBV15
abundance: few
d_gene: NA
j_gene: TRBJ1-5
len: 13
CDR3aa: CATSRSGRQPQHF
CDR3nt: TGTGCCACCAGCAGATCGGGGAGACAGCCCCAGCATTTT

v_gene: TRBV3-1
abundance: NA
d_gene: TRBD2
j_gene: TRBJ2-4
len: 17
CDR3aa: CASSQEGLAGSKNIQYF
CDR3nt: TGTGCCAGCAGCCAAGAGGGACTAGCGGGGAGCAAAAACATTCAGTACTTC

v_gene: TRBV6-2/TRBV6-3
abundance: many
d_gene: TRBD1
j_gene: TRBJ2-5
len: 14
CDR3aa: CASRADRVGETQYF
CDR3nt: TGTGCCAGCAGGGCGGACAGGGTGGGAGAGACCCAGTACTTC

v_gene: TRBV19
abundance: NA
d_gene: NA
j_gene: TRBJ1-1
len: 12
CDR3aa: CASSITAAEAFF
CDR3nt: TGTGCCAGTAGTATAACGGCCGCAGAAGCTTTCTTT

v_gene: TRBV7-2
abundance: many
d_gene: NA
j_gene: TRBJ2-7
len: 14
CDR3aa: CASSLETPGYEQYF
CDR3nt: TGTGCCAGCAGCTTAGAAACACCCGGTTACGAGCAGTACTTC

v_gene: TRBV12-3/TRBV12-4
abundance: many
d_gene: NA
j_gene: TRBJ2-5
len: 13
CDR3aa: CASSPGSRRTQYF
CDR3nt: TGTGCCAGCAGCCCGGGCAGCCGGAGGACCCAGTACTTC

v_gene: TRBV7-2
abundance: many
d_gene: NA
j_gene: TRBJ2-3
len: 17
CDR3aa: CASSLEYLALTTDTQYF
CDR3nt: TGTGCCAGCAGCTTAGAATACCTAGCGCTAACCACAGATACGCAGTATTTT

v_gene: TRBV30
abundance: NA
d_gene: TRBD2
j_gene: TRBJ2-1
len: 18
CDR3aa: CAWSASPGSLAGFNEQFF
CDR3nt: TGTGCCTGGAGTGCCTCACCTGGGAGCCTAGCGGGTTTCAATGAGCAGTTCTTC

v_gene: TRBV28
abundance: many
d_gene: TRBD2
j_gene: TRBJ2-7
len: 15
CDR3aa: CASTMSGTSGYEQYF
CDR3nt: TGTGCCAGCACTATGTCTGGGACTAGCGGCTACGAGCAGTACTTC

v_gene: TRBV5-1
abundance: few
d_gene: NA
j_gene: TRBJ1-1
len: 15
CDR3aa: CASSLGSGTLIEAFF
CDR3nt: TGCGCCAGCAGCTTGGGTTCTGGGACACTCATTGAAGCTTTCTTT

v_gene: TRBV7-9
abundance: many
d_gene: TRBD2
j_gene: TRBJ2-7
len: 18
CDR3aa: CASSLGLRTSEFSDEQYF
CDR3nt: TGTGCCAGCAGCTTAGGTCTCAGGACTAGCGAGTTCTCCGACGAGCAGTACTTC

v_gene: TRBV5-1
abundance: few
d_gene: TRBD1
j_gene: TRBJ2-7
len: 14
CDR3aa: CASSLWQGVEEQYF
CDR3nt: TGCGCCAGCAGCTTGTGGCAGGGGGTGGAAGAGCAGTACTTC

v_gene: TRBV5-6
abundance: NA
d_gene: NA
j_gene: TRBJ1-2
len: 15
CDR3aa: CASSPVSIGSYGYTF
CDR3nt: TGTGCCAGTAGCCCAGTCAGTATCGGGAGCTATGGCTACACCTTC

v_gene: TRBV6-5
abundance: few
d_gene: NA
j_gene: TRBJ2-1
len: 11
CDR3aa: CASRYRDEQFF
CDR3nt: TGTGCCAGCAGATACAGGGATGAGCAGTTCTTC

v_gene: TRBV4-1
abundance: many
d_gene: NA
j_gene: TRBJ1-5
len: 15
CDR3aa: CASSQEGGAPQPQHF
CDR3nt: TGCGCCAGCAGCCAAGAGGGGGGGGCCCCACAGCCCCAGCATTTT

v_gene: TRBV27
abundance: few
d_gene: NA
j_gene: TRBJ2-5
len: 14
CDR3aa: CASSFGESWETQYF
CDR3nt: TGTGCCAGCAGTTTTGGAGAATCGTGGGAGACCCAGTACTTC

v_gene: TRBV7-9
abundance: NA
d_gene: TRBD2
j_gene: TRBJ2-3
len: 16
CDR3aa: CASSILVAGGTDTQYF
CDR3nt: TGTGCCAGCAGCATCCTAGTAGCGGGAGGCACAGATACGCAGTATTTT

v_gene: TRBV30
abundance: NA
d_gene: TRBD2
j_gene: TRBJ2-1
len: 16
CDR3aa: CAWNGAGGWLRREQFF
CDR3nt: TGTGCCTGGAACGGAGCGGGGGGCTGGCTTCGGCGCGAGCAGTTCTTC

v_gene: TRBV5-1
abundance: many
d_gene: NA
j_gene: TRBJ2-7
len: 13
CDR3aa: CASSFTGIHEQYF
CDR3nt: TGCGCCAGCAGCTTTACAGGGATCCACGAGCAGTACTTC

v_gene: TRBV27
abundance: NA
d_gene: TRBD2
j_gene: TRBJ2-7
len: 15
CDR3aa: CASGYGLAGYYEQYF
CDR3nt: TGTGCCAGCGGTTACGGACTAGCGGGATACTACGAGCAGTACTTC

v_gene: TRBV9
abundance: few
d_gene: NA
j_gene: TRBJ2-2
len: 17
CDR3aa: CASSVGGRGADTGELFF
CDR3nt: TGTGCCAGCAGCGTAGGAGGTCGCGGGGCGGACACCGGGGAGCTGTTTTTT

v_gene: TRBV7-2
abundance: many
d_gene: TRBD1
j_gene: TRBJ1-5
len: 13
CDR3aa: CASSFARGQPQHF
CDR3nt: TGTGCCAGCAGCTTCGCCAGGGGGCAGCCCCAGCATTTT

v_gene: TRBV15
abundance: few
d_gene: NA
j_gene: TRBJ2-1
len: 15
CDR3aa: CATSRDRDSYNEQFF
CDR3nt: TGTGCCACCAGCAGAGATCGGGACTCCTACAATGAGCAGTTCTTC

v_gene: TRBV4-3
abundance: many
d_gene: NA
j_gene: TRBJ2-7
len: 15
CDR3aa: CASSQGADGYYEQYF
CDR3nt: TGCGCCAGCAGCCAGGGAGCGGATGGATACTACGAGCAGTACTTC

v_gene: TRBV28
abundance: many
d_gene: TRBD2
j_gene: TRBJ2-5
len: 17
CDR3aa: CASSKFRLADSPETQYF
CDR3nt: TGTGCCAGCAGTAAGTTCAGACTAGCCGACTCTCCAGAGACCCAGTACTTC

v_gene: TRBV19
abundance: medium-sized
d_gene: NA
j_gene: TRBJ2-3
len: 12
CDR3aa: CASSQGTDTQYF
CDR3nt: TGCGCCAGCAGCCAGGGCACAGATACGCAGTATTTT

v_gene: TRBV6-2/TRBV6-3
abundance: few
d_gene: TRBD2
j_gene: TRBJ2-1
len: 17
CDR3aa: CASSYLAGGLSYNEQFF
CDR3nt: TGTGCCAGCAGTTATCTAGCGGGGGGCCTCTCCTACAATGAGCAGTTCTTC

v_gene: TRBV9
abundance: many
d_gene: NA
j_gene: TRBJ1-1
len: 15
CDR3aa: CASSADPTGHGEAFF
CDR3nt: TGTGCCAGCAGCGCAGACCCAACGGGACACGGTGAAGCTTTCTTT